What follows are 32 T cell receptor beta chains derived from one specimen sequenced in a study of T cells after yellow fever vaccination. TCRdb fed the 5' RACE reads into MiXCR, producing one record per CDR3 protein. The data show 300,000 to 400,000 distinct CDR3 sequences, roughly 8.7% seen once. The sample here was PBMCs, taken on the day of the first yellow fever vaccination. These receptors originate from a man aged 18 to 29 who received the YFV17D yellow fever vaccine.

V gene TRBV2 combines with J gene TRBJ2-1, with 14 bases fitting TRBD2. The V and J ends lost 6 bases and 12 bases, in that order; junction bases with no gene match: 10. The CDR3 is 15 residues long. Germline CDR1 and CDR2: SNHLY and FYNNEI. The CDR3 region is CASRPQTSGGARQFF. The CDR3 coding sequence is TGTGCCAGCAGACCACAGACTAGCGGGGGGGCCAGGCAGTTCTTC.

This clonotype was recorded a few times. Germline and junction disagree at one end, which may indicate a read error. The rearrangement links TRBV7-7 to TRBJ2-5; 9 bases line up with TRBD1. The V gene's germline CDR1 is SSHAT and CDR2 FNYEAQ (reference sequence). The CDR3 covers 18 residues. The CDR3 region has the DNA TGTGCTAGCAGCCCTAGCCCGGGACAGGGCGGTTGGTTGGAGACCCAGTACTTC. Residues: CASSPSPGQGGWLETQYF.

This clonotype was detected many times. The V call is TRBV12-3 or TRBV12-4, the J call TRBJ2-5, with 7 bases matching TRBD1. V trimming: 6 bases; J trimming: 4 bases; junction bases outside the gene matches: 2. This CDR3 comprises 12 residues. The CDR3: CASRTGPETQYF. CDR3 coding DNA: TGTGCCAGCAGGACAGGGCCAGAGACCCAGTACTTC.

V usage is TRBV20-1 and J usage is TRBJ2-1, with 8 bases fitting TRBD2. CDR3 length: 16 residues. Germline V gene sequence: CDR1 DFQATT, CDR2 SNEGSKA (reference sequence). The V segment lost 6 bases and the J segment 8 bases; nucleotides outside the gene matches: 18. DNA for the CDR3: TGCAGTGCAAAGGCCGGGGTATCAGCGGGGGCCGATGAGCAGTTCTTC. Protein: CSAKAGVSAGADEQFF.

This clonotype came up a few times. The chain uses TRBV12-3 or TRBV12-4 and TRBJ1-1; TRBD1 is a possible D gene (6 bases). The germline V and J ends were trimmed by 1 base and 4 bases, with 10 bases remaining between them. The CDR3 spans 14 residues. This chain's CDR3 is CASSLDLGGTEAFF. CDR3 nucleotide sequence: TGTGCCAGCAGTTTAGATCTAGGGGGCACTGAAGCTTTCTTT.

The chain carries TRBV20-1 and TRBJ1-2; D is unresolved. Trimming cost V 0 bases and J 10 bases, with 18 bases left between them. Germline CDR1 and CDR2: DFQATT and SNEGSKA (reference sequence). The CDR3 totals 14 residues. CDR3 DNA: TGCAGTGCTAGAGATGCCCACATAACTATGGCCTACACCTTC. This sequence encodes CSARDAHITMAYTF.

This clonotype was seen many times. The gene calls are TRBV19 and TRBJ1-1, with TRBD1 matching 8 bases. The CDR3 consists of 13 residues. In germline, CDR1 is LNHDA, CDR2 SQIVND (reference sequence). V lost 2 bases to trimming and J lost 11 bases; unmatched junction nucleotides: 7. The CDR3 loop is CASSISGTGGAFF. In DNA, the CDR3 is TGTGCCAGTAGTATATCCGGGACAGGAGGCGCTTTCTTT.

This clonotype appeared many times. V gene TRBV7-2 combines with J gene TRBJ1-2; 8 positions agree with TRBD1. Per germline, CDR1 SGHTA and CDR2 FQGNSA. V shed 5 bases and J 7 bases; nucleotides not matched to a gene: 12. CDR3 size: 15 residues. CDR3 bases: TGTGCCAGCAGCCTACAGTTCGGGCAGGGGGCTGGCTACACCTTC. Amino acid sequence: CASSLQFGQGAGYTF.

The chain carries TRBV6-5 and TRBJ2-1, with D perhaps matching TRBD1 (5 bases). The CDR3 contains 15 residues. Per the germline V gene, CDR1 is MNHEY and CDR2 is SVGAGI. The V end lost 2 bases, the J end lost 5 bases, and 13 bases lay between the germline ends. CDR3: CASSYKGWQDNEQFF. Here the CDR3 DNA reads TGTGCCAGCAGTTACAAGGGGTGGCAGGACAATGAGCAGTTCTTC.

This clonotype has a handful of counts. V gene TRBV2 combines with J gene TRBJ2-3, with 7 bases fitting TRBD1. CDR1 is SNHLY, CDR2 FYNNEI, per germline. Trimming cost V 6 bases and J 14 bases; bases outside gene matches: 11. The CDR3 has 12 residues. DNA of the CDR3: TGTGCCAGCAGCCTACAGACAGGGAGTTGGTATTTT. This gives the protein CASSLQTGSWYF.

This clonotype was detected many times. The V gene is TRBV12-3 or TRBV12-4, the J gene TRBJ2-7; perhaps TRBD1 as D (6 bases). There are 12 residues in the CDR3. V was clipped by 5 bases and J by 4 bases, with 9 bases between them. The CDR3 DNA reads as TGTGCCAGCAGTGCCCAGGGGTACGAGCAGTACGTC. Its translation is CASSAQGYEQYV.

This rearrangement joins TRBV19 to TRBJ2-2; D is possibly TRBD1 (6 bases). This CDR3 spans 14 amino acids. Germline CDR1 LNHDA, CDR2 SQIVND (reference sequence). Trimming removed 8 bases at V and 2 bases at J, with 12 bases between. CDR3 sequence (DNA): TGTGCCAGTGATGGACAGCCTAACACCGGGGAGCTGTTTTTT. It specifies CASDGQPNTGELFF.

The rearrangement uses TRBV20-1 and TRBJ2-6; 8 positions agree with TRBD1. Germline CDR1 is DFQATT and CDR2 is SNEGSKA (reference sequence). Germline trimming cut 7 bases from V and 12 bases from J; bases unmatched to any gene: 5. The CDR3 is 11 amino acids. CDR3 sequence (DNA): TGCAGTGTCCCAGGGGGCGGCGTCCTGACTTTC. Amino acids: CSVPGGGVLTF.

The sample holds many counts of this clonotype. This chain links TRBV20-1 with TRBJ2-5; no clear D. Looked up from germline, CDR1 is DFQATT and CDR2 is SNEGSKA (reference sequence). V was pared by 2 bases and J by 9 bases, with 10 bases between. The CDR3 is 11 residues long. The CDR3 sequence is CSARTPTAQYF. DNA for the CDR3: TGCAGTGCTAGAACTCCTACGGCCCAGTACTTC.

This clonotype was counted only a few times. J is TRBJ1-3 and V is TRBV4-3; no firm D call. Germline lookup yields CDR1 LGHNA and CDR2 YSLEER. Trimming stripped 0 bases from V and 4 bases from J, with 7 bases between. This CDR3 is built from 14 residues. The CDR3 coding sequence is TGCGCCAGCAGCCAAGATAGGATAGGAAACACCATATATTTT. Protein sequence: CASSQDRIGNTIYF.

This clonotype came up many times. The CDR3 loop reads CASSSGQGNTIYF. The CDR3, as DNA: TGTGCCAGCAGCTCGGGACAGGGAAACACCATATATTTT. The gene calls are TRBV7-2 and TRBJ1-3; TRBD1 matches 7 bases. This CDR3 comprises 13 residues. With V trimmed by 4 bases and J by 4 bases, 1 base remained unmatched. Germline lookup yields CDR1 SGHTA and CDR2 FQGNSA. Based on the CDR3 plus reference TRBV7-2 and TRBJ1-3, the full variable domain is GAGVSQSPSNKVTEKGKDVELRCDPISGHTALYWYRQSLGQGLEFLIYFQGNSAPDKSGLPSDRFSAERTGGSVSTLTIQRTQQEDSAVYLCASSSGQGNTIYFGEGSWLTVV.

V and J are TRBV6-5 and TRBJ2-3; tentatively, D is TRBD1 or TRBD2 (5 bases each). From germline, CDR1 is MNHEY and CDR2 SVGAGI. Trimming shortened V by 1 base and J by 6 bases, and 11 bases separated the two germline ends. This CDR3 comprises 14 residues. DNA of the CDR3: TGTGCCAGCAGTTACTGGGGCGAGCGGGATACGCAGTATTTT. Encoded protein: CASSYWGERDTQYF.

This clonotype came up a few times. The V gene is TRBV10-3, the J gene TRBJ2-3; D tentatively reads TRBD1 or TRBD2 (5 bases each). V was trimmed by 10 bases and J by 4 bases, leaving 15 bases between them. Germline lookup yields CDR1 ENHRY and CDR2 SYGVKD. The CDR3 covers 13 residues. The DNA for the CDR3 is TGTGCCACCCTCTTTGGGGGAGCAGATACGCAGTATTTT. Residues: CATLFGGADTQYF.

The sample holds a few counts of this clonotype. The chain is built from TRBV7-2 and TRBJ2-7; D is ambiguous. The CDR3 totals 11 residues. Trimming took 5 bases from V and 6 from J, leaving 8 bases between them. CDR1 and CDR2 from the germline V gene are SGHTA and FQGNSA. The CDR3 is CASSHGTEQYV. The CDR3 DNA follows: TGTGCCAGCAGCCACGGAACCGAGCAGTACGTC.

The table lists this clonotype with a few counts. This chain joins TRBV7-2 and TRBJ2-5, with TRBD2 as a possible D gene (5 bases). The CDR3 is 13 residues long. V was trimmed by 2 bases and J by 5 bases, leaving 9 bases between them. CDR1 is SGHTA, CDR2 FQGNSA, per germline. The CDR3 sequence: CASSLKRLETQYF. CDR3 sequence (DNA): TGTGCCAGCAGCTTAAAGCGGTTGGAGACCCAGTACTTC. Using reference TRBV7-2 and TRBJ2-5 for the parts outside the CDR3, the full variable domain is GAGVSQSPSNKVTEKGKDVELRCDPISGHTALYWYRQSLGQGLEFLIYFQGNSAPDKSGLPSDRFSAERTGGSVSTLTIQRTQQEDSAVYLCASSLKRLETQYFGPGTRLLVL.

The V and J genes are TRBV20-1 and TRBJ2-1, with 7 bases fitting TRBD2. Per germline, CDR1 DFQATT and CDR2 SNEGSKA (reference sequence). V gave up 6 bases and J gave up 4 bases; unmatched junction bases: 9. The CDR3 extends over 14 amino acids. Here the CDR3 reads CSACPSGVYNEQFF. CDR3 DNA: TGCAGTGCCTGTCCTAGCGGCGTATACAATGAGCAGTTCTTC.

The chain couples TRBV7-2 to TRBJ2-7; TRBD2 matches 8 bases. CDR1 SGHTA and CDR2 FQGNSA come from the germline V gene. There are 16 residues in the CDR3. Germline trimming cut 5 bases from V and 4 bases from J; bases unmatched to any gene: 13. In DNA, the CDR3 is TGTGCCAGCAGCGAGGGTGAAGTAGCGGGACTTTACGAGCAGTACTTC. As protein: CASSEGEVAGLYEQYF.

The rearrangement joins TRBV19 to TRBJ1-5, with TRBD1 matching over 8 bases. There are 16 residues in the CDR3. Losses at the gene ends were 5 bases for V and 7 bases for J; bases not matched to a gene: 13. In germline, CDR1 is LNHDA, CDR2 SQIVND (reference sequence). DNA for the CDR3: TGTGCCAGTAGTGGGCCGGGACAGGCCCCACGGCAGCCCCAGCATTTT. Protein: CASSGPGQAPRQPQHF.

The rearrangement links TRBV5-1 to TRBJ2-1; tentatively, D is TRBD2 (6 bases). V lost 0 bases and J 6 bases, leaving 19 bases between the germline ends. Per the germline V gene, CDR1 is SGHRS and CDR2 is YFSETQ. The CDR3 spans 17 residues. This chain's CDR3 is CASSLEGLGSGLNEQFF. In nucleotides, the CDR3 is TGCGCCAGCAGCTTGGAGGGACTTGGAAGCGGACTCAATGAGCAGTTCTTC.

This clonotype was seen many times. The chain carries TRBV11-3 and TRBJ2-7; 7 bases align to TRBD1. The V gene's germline CDR1 is SGHNT and CDR2 YENEEA. The CDR3 sequence is 13 residues long. Trimming removed 1 base from V and 3 bases from J; junction bases left unmatched: 0. Here the CDR3 reads CASSLGDSYEQYF. CDR3 nucleotides: TGTGCCAGCAGCTTAGGGGACAGCTACGAGCAGTACTTC.

The chain links TRBV27 to TRBJ2-3; 9 bases are a match to TRBD2. The CDR3 spans 15 residues. Germline values: CDR1 MNHEY, CDR2 SMNVEV (reference sequence). V was pared by 6 bases and J by 6 bases, with 10 bases of the junction left unmatched. The CDR3 DNA reads as TGTGCCAGCAGCCGTAGCGGGGGACCCTTGGATACGCAGTATTTT. This translates into CASSRSGGPLDTQYF.

About this clonotype: A much larger clone lies a single base off, so this may be a read error. The V gene is TRBV10-3, the J gene TRBJ2-5; tentative D call: TRBD2 (6 bases). Germline V gives CDR1 ENHRY, CDR2 SYGVKD. The length of the CDR3 is 14 residues. V lost 10 bases to trimming and J lost 1 base, with 16 bases between them. CDR3 region: CASCGTTAQETQYF. The CDR3, as DNA: TGTGCCAGCTGCGGGACGACAGCCCAAGAGACCCAGTACTTC.

This sequence joins TRBV12-3 or TRBV12-4 and TRBJ1-1; D unclear. The CDR3 has 11 amino acids. V lost 7 bases to trimming and J lost 4 bases, with 7 bases between them. In DNA form, the CDR3 reads TGTGCCAGCACCGTGGGCACTGAAGCTTTCTTT. Its protein is CASTVGTEAFF.

The genes are TRBV6-1 and TRBJ1-2, with TRBD1 matching over 9 bases. Trimming took 6 bases from V and 2 from J; bases not matched to a gene: 7. CDR3 length equals 15 residues. Germline CDR1 MNHNS, CDR2 SASEGT. The CDR3 protein is CASSRPGTGNYGYTF. The CDR3 DNA reads TGTGCCAGCAGCCGACCGGGGACAGGGAACTATGGCTACACCTTC.

The CDR3, as DNA: TGCGCCAGCAGCACCGGGACTAGCGGGGGGCCACCCACAGATACGCAGTATTTT. This sequence encodes CASSTGTSGGPPTDTQYF. The chain recombines TRBV5-1 with TRBJ2-3, with 15 bases that match TRBD2. V lost 4 bases, J lost 2 bases, and 8 bases stayed unmatched. The CDR3 consists of 18 residues. CDR1 and CDR2 from the germline V gene are SGHRS and YFSETQ.

This clonotype has at least ten counts. V usage is TRBV7-6 and J usage is TRBJ1-6, with 10 bases lining up with TRBD1. V was clipped by 4 bases and J by 10 bases; unmatched bases: 7. Germline V gene data show CDR1 as SGHVS and CDR2 as FNYEAQ. CDR3 length: 15 residues. CDR3 sequence reads: CASSSGQGKISPLHF. CDR3 bases: TGTGCCAGCAGCTCGGGACAGGGGAAAATCTCACCCCTCCACTTT.

V gene TRBV18 combines with J gene TRBJ1-6; 9 bases fit TRBD1. Trimming cost V 5 bases and J 1 base; bases outside gene matches: 0. The CDR3 covers 15 residues. Germline CDR1 is KGHSH and CDR2 is LQKENI. The CDR3 region is CASSDRGSYNSPLHF. CDR3 nucleotide sequence: TGTGCCAGCTCAGACAGGGGGTCCTATAATTCACCCCTCCACTTT.